Each of the 21 T cell receptor beta chains below was sequenced from the same sample in a study of blood T cells in healthy people across ages. For the second PCR, which ran for about 6 to 11 cycles, a sample-barcoded 5' primer and a J-beta primer mix were used. TCRdb reanalysed the 5' RACE reads using MiXCR and keeps one entry per CDR3 protein. The table shows some 900,000 distinct CDR3 sequences, with around 48% occurring only once. Source material: blood. The receptor source for this set is a man aged 25 to 40 in good health.

This chain joins TRBV20-1 and TRBJ2-5; TRBD2 aligns across 10 bases. The J call is in doubt because the DNA end fits TRBJ2-7 better. The length of the CDR3 is 14 residues. The germline CDR1 and CDR2 sequences are DFQATT and SNEGSKA (reference sequence). The chain's CDR3 is CSPILKREGGEQYF. CDR3 nucleotides: TGCAGTCCGATACTCAAGCGGGAGGGAGGCGAGCAGTACTTC.

The V gene is TRBV24-1, the J gene TRBJ2-3; unclear D gene. Between the trimmed V and J ends, which lost 3 bases and 7 bases, there was a span of 7 bases. There are 12 residues in the CDR3. Germline values: CDR1 KGHDR, CDR2 SFDVKD. CDR3 protein: CATSDPSHTQYF. CDR3 sequence (DNA): TGTGCCACCAGTGATCCCTCGCATACGCAGTATTTT.

This clonotype has a single count. This CDR3 reads CASSPWTSTDNEQFF. The DNA of the CDR3 is TGTGCCAGCAGCCCCTGGACTAGCACGGACAATGAGCAGTTCTTC. The V and J genes are TRBV3-1 and TRBJ2-1, with 8 bases that match TRBD2. Germline CDR1 is LGHDT and CDR2 is YNNKEL (reference sequence). The CDR3 covers 15 residues. The ends lost 4 bases at V and 5 bases at J; junction bases unmatched: 7.

J is TRBJ1-4 and V is TRBV27, with D unresolved. Looked up from germline, CDR1 is MNHEY and CDR2 is SMNVEV (reference sequence). The CDR3 covers 14 residues. The ends were cut back, 1 base at V and 0 bases at J, with 3 bases in the middle. The CDR3 reads CASSLYATNEKLFF. The DNA for the CDR3 is TGTGCCAGCAGTTTATATGCAACTAATGAAAAACTGTTTTTT.

DNA of the CDR3: TGCGCCAGCAGCCAAGATTTCGGGGGGGCCAATACGCAGTATTTT. Residues: CASSQDFGGANTQYF. The rearrangement uses TRBV4-1 and TRBJ2-3, with TRBD2 matching over 8 bases. The CDR3 is 15 amino acids. V trimming: 0 bases; J trimming: 7 bases; junction bases outside the gene matches: 6. Germline CDR1 MGHRA, CDR2 YSYEKL.

The chain uses TRBV4-1 and TRBJ1-1; D gene unclear. With 3 bases removed from V and 4 bases from J, the gap between germline ends came to 12 bases. The CDR3 totals 14 residues. Germline CDR1 reads MGHRA; CDR2 reads YSYEKL. DNA for the CDR3: TGCGCCAGCAGCCAGGACGGCCCGGTCACTGAAGCTTTCTTT. This gives the protein CASSQDGPVTEAFF.

This clonotype appeared a few times. The chain links TRBV7-3 to TRBJ1-1; D gene unclear. CDR1 SGHTA and CDR2 FQGTGA come from the germline V gene. V lost 2 bases and J 4 bases, leaving 11 bases between the germline ends. The CDR3 loop spans 14 amino acids. Here the CDR3 reads CASSLVASGTEAFF. Written as DNA, the CDR3 is TGTGCCAGCAGCTTAGTTGCCTCAGGCACTGAAGCTTTCTTT.

CDR3 DNA: TGTGCCAGCAGCGACGACCGGTACAATGAGCAGTTCTTC. As protein: CASSDDRYNEQFF. The chain uses TRBV2 and TRBJ2-1; the D is unclear. Trimming removed 6 bases from V and 4 bases from J, with 10 bases in between. Per the germline V gene, CDR1 is SNHLY and CDR2 is FYNNEI. This CDR3 is 13 amino acids long.

This clonotype was counted only a few times. The chain joins TRBV10-3 to TRBJ2-1; 14 bases match TRBD2. The germline CDR1 and CDR2 sequences are ENHRY and SYGVKD. The CDR3 loop spans 16 amino acids. The J segment lost 7 bases and the V segment lost 7 bases, leaving 9 bases of the junction unmatched. The CDR3 nucleotides are TGTGCCATCACCGAGACTAGCGGGGGGGAGAGGAATGAGCAGTTCTTC. The encoded protein is CAITETSGGERNEQFF.

Here the CDR3 reads CASSRLAGYNEQFF. CDR3 in DNA: TGTGCCAGCAGTCGACTAGCGGGGTACAATGAGCAGTTCTTC. The V gene is TRBV6-2 or TRBV6-3, the J gene TRBJ2-1, with 11 bases identical to TRBD2. The V gene's germline CDR1 is MNHEY and CDR2 SVGEGT. With 5 bases clipped from V and 4 bases from J, the junction kept 1 base outside the gene matches. The CDR3 has 14 amino acids.

The chain recombines TRBV18 with TRBJ1-6; D ambiguous. Trimming took off 4 bases at V and 10 bases at J, with 20 bases between the two ends. Germline loops: CDR1 KGHSH, CDR2 LQKENI. The CDR3 is made up of 16 amino acids. The CDR3 DNA is TGTGCCAGCTCACTGACGGACGGAAGTGTGGGGTCACCCCTCCACTTT. It is translated as CASSLTDGSVGSPLHF.

This clonotype was counted between two and nine times. V is TRBV5-1 and J is TRBJ2-7; D gene unclear. The CDR3 sequence is 13 residues long. Germline CDR1 reads SGHRS; CDR2 reads YFSETQ. Trimming left V 4 bases short and J 2 bases short, with 10 bases between. CDR3 protein: CASSVDVAYEQYF. CDR3 coding DNA: TGCGCCAGCAGCGTGGACGTAGCCTACGAGCAGTACTTC.

A note on this clonotype: At one of its ends the junction is not consistent with the germline gene, which may arise from a read error. V usage is TRBV27 and J usage is TRBJ2-5; the match to TRBD1 covers 7 bases. The DNA end favors TRBJ2-7, so the J call may be wrong. The CDR3 length is 14 residues. Germline CDR1 MNHEY, CDR2 SMNVEV (reference sequence). CDR3 sequence reads: CVSKAGTETYEQYF. CDR3 sequence (DNA): TGTGTCAGCAAGGCCGGGACAGAAACCTACGAGCAGTACTTC.

V and J are TRBV7-9 and TRBJ1-4; D not certain. The CDR3 sequence is 14 residues long. CDR1 and CDR2 (germline): SEHNR, FQNEAQ (reference sequence). Trimming pared 10 bases from V and 0 bases from J, leaving 12 bases between. CDR3 protein: CANRNIATNEKLFF. Written as DNA, the CDR3 is TGTGCCAACAGAAACATCGCAACTAATGAAAAACTGTTTTTT.

The chain links TRBV6-1 to TRBJ2-7; D gene ambiguous. Germline CDR1 and CDR2: MNHNS and SASEGT. This CDR3 is 14 amino acids long. Trimming took off 3 bases at V and 2 bases at J, with 11 bases between the two ends. The DNA for the CDR3 is TGTGCCAGCAGTGATGGGGTTGGAGCCTACGAGCAGTACTTC. Residues: CASSDGVGAYEQYF.

V is TRBV5-1 and J is TRBJ2-1; 8 bases align to TRBD2. The CDR3 extends over 15 amino acids. Losses at the gene ends were 0 bases for V and 6 bases for J; bases not matched to a gene: 5. Germline-derived CDR1 and CDR2 are SGHRS and YFSETQ. The CDR3 DNA reads as TGCGCCAGCAGCTTGGAATCCGGGACTAGCAATGAGCAGTTCTTC. Translation gives CASSLESGTSNEQFF.

This chain connects TRBV30 to TRBJ2-7, with 14 bases that match TRBD2. Near its end, the DNA agrees better with TRBJ2-5, so the J call may be wrong. Germline-derived CDR1 and CDR2 are GTSNPN and SVGIG (reference sequence). This CDR3 contains 13 residues. The CDR3 here is CAWRGLAGGTQYF. In DNA form, the CDR3 reads TGTGCCTGGAGAGGACTAGCGGGAGGGACCCAGTACTTC.

The chain is built from TRBV3-1 and TRBJ1-6, with TRBD1 matching over 8 bases. The CDR3 is 17 residues long. Trimming at V came to 0 bases and at J to 12 bases, leaving 13 bases not matched to a gene. Germline values: CDR1 LGHDT, CDR2 YNNKEL (reference sequence). The CDR3 DNA follows: TGTGCCAGCAGCCAAGATTTCGGGACAGGTATTAGCCGACCCCTCCACTTT. Protein product: CASSQDFGTGISRPLHF. The complete variable domain, with remaining parts taken from reference TRBV3-1 and TRBJ1-6, reads DTAVSQTPKYLVTQMGNDKSIKCEQNLGHDTMYWYKQDSKKFLKIMFSYNNKELIINETVPNRFSPKSPDKAHLNLHINSLELGDSAVYFCASSQDFGTGISRPLHFGNGTRLTVT.

The chain carries TRBV28 and TRBJ1-5; possibly TRBD1 for D (5 bases). CDR1 is MDHEN, CDR2 SYDVKM, per germline. The V gene lost 5 bases and the J gene lost 4 bases, with 12 bases spanning the gap. The CDR3 has 14 residues. CDR3 protein: CASSLTQGNQPQHF. The DNA of the CDR3 is TGTGCCAGCAGTCTCACGCAGGGAAATCAGCCCCAGCATTTT.

The chain combines TRBV5-1 with TRBJ2-2, with 13 nucleotides matching TRBD2. The germline V gene encodes CDR1 SGHRS and CDR2 YFSETQ. V gave up 1 base and J gave up 3 bases; unmatched junction bases: 6. The CDR3 runs to 18 residues. The CDR3 spells CASSLSGLAGDDTGELFF. DNA of the CDR3: TGCGCCAGCAGCTTGTCCGGACTAGCGGGGGATGACACCGGGGAGCTGTTTTTT.

The V call is TRBV5-1, the J call TRBJ1-2; 7 nucleotides agree with TRBD1. Germline CDR1 is SGHRS and CDR2 is YFSETQ. J was trimmed by 7 bases and V by 4 bases; bases with no gene match: 7. This CDR3 is 13 amino acids long. The CDR3, as DNA: TGCGCCAGCAGCATTACAGGGGAGGCTGGCTACACCTTC. Residues: CASSITGEAGYTF. The whole variable domain, filled in from reference TRBV5-1 and TRBJ1-2, reads KAGVTQTPRYLIKTRGQQVTLSCSPISGHRSVSWYQQTPGQGLQFLFEYFSETQRNKGNFPGRFSGRQFSNSRSEMNVSTLELGDSALYLCASSITGEAGYTFGSGTRLTVV.